This T cell receptor beta chain came from a study of blood T cell repertoires in COVID-19 (dated by TCRdb to about 2020). For the wider study: The collaborator samples originated in the United States, Italy and Spain and spanned the acute and convalescent phases of COVID-19. The prospective study material was composed of cDNA or gDNA derived from T cells, B-cell-depleted T cells, or PBMCs. Deeply sampled blood TCRbeta repertoires from subjects exposed to, actively infected with, or recovered from COVID-19 were included in the dataset. The repertoires were made available in a free public database intended to serve as a resource for research on the immune response to SARS-CoV-2. The samples were drawn from the first 160 participants of the ongoing ImmuneRACE study and from some 1,300 subjects provided by 6 global collaborators. A de-identified subject ID, COVID-19 status, age in years and sex were almost always included in the sample metadata. HLA class I and class II types, where available, came from metadata supplied by the sample provider rather than from assay-based typing.

The CDR3 runs 13 amino acids, cysteine and phenylalanine included. Here the CDR3 DNA is all that survives: 39 bases in frame from base 1. CDR1 and CDR2 are read off the germline V gene as SGHTA and FQGTGA. Deletion took 3 bases off V and 7 bases off J, with a span of 7 bases between the germline ends. The immunoSEQ Assay, a bias-controlled multiplex PCR, was used to amplify TCRbeta CDR3 regions from genomic DNA. On the study's bioinformatics: The number of nucleated cells in each sample was estimated from the amplification of reference gene primers within the assay. To quantify the absolute abundance of each unique TCRbeta CDR3 rearrangement, sequence reads were collapsed and filtered. For each sample, productive Simpson clonality was calculated as the square root of Simpson's diversity index over productive rearrangements. TCRdb took this table from immuneACCESS and kept in-frame rearrangements with V and J called. Such tables lack part of the clones; where checked against another copy, unresolved V genes explain under half of the gap, and the rest is unexplained. Clonal size and the V and J genes are those of that table, whereas D and trimming came from the DNA. The sample table shows some 140,000 clones, and around 86% are seen once. The ten largest account for 15% to 20% of the sample.

General conclusions and limits of the study: The amount of clinical and demographic metadata varied by source and participant and was provided uncurated.

This clone was observed a handful of times. Its antigen has not been determined. The input lacks base qualities; no much larger clone sits a single base away. A second Seattle source provided samples from volunteer blood donors who had recovered from COVID-19. Each collaborating institution followed its own protocols to collect whole blood in K2EDTA tubes. For TCRbeta analysis, collaborators shipped samples in one of three forms: frozen whole blood, isolated PBMCs, or DNA extracted from either of those sample types. This TCR was sampled from a woman in her 50s who had recovered from COVID-19. The rearrangement combines TRBV7-3 with TRBJ1-6; no D gene call is confident. The sequenced sample was peripheral blood. The CDR3 protein is CASSFGLNSPLHF. In nucleotide form, the sequence is TGTGCCAGCAGCTTCGGTTTGAATTCACCCCTCCACTTT.